One and the same sample provided the 2 T cell receptor beta chains below, sequenced in a study of T cells in Graves' hyperthyroidism and ophthalmopathy. TCR beta CDR3 regions were amplified from RNA. The HTBI primer set drove a first-round RT-PCR of the TCR CDR3. TCRdb re-analysed the multiplex PCR reads in MiXCR, keeping a single row per CDR3 protein. The sample holds about 680,000 distinct CDR3 sequences, roughly a third seen once. Sequenced: blood. The origin of the receptors is a woman aged 40 to 50 with Graves' hyperthyroidism.

The V call is TRBV29-1, the J call TRBJ1-1, with TRBD1 matching over 7 bases. The CDR3 is 15 amino acids. J lost 5 bases, V lost 8 bases, and 17 bases had no gene match. The germline gives CDR1 SQVTM, CDR2 ANQGSEA. The CDR3 spells CSLLATGRGRTEAFF. The CDR3 DNA is TGCAGCTTGCTGGCGACAGGGAGGGGAAGAACTGAAGCTTTCTTT.

V is TRBV12-3 or TRBV12-4 and J is TRBJ1-3, with 9 bases aligning to TRBD1. V lost 6 bases and J lost 4; bases outside the gene matches: 10. The CDR3 is 16 amino acids. In DNA form, the CDR3 reads TGTGCCAGCAGCAGCGTCCGGGACAGGGACGGAAACACCATATATTTT. Translated: CASSSVRDRDGNTIYF.